These T cell receptor beta chains were read from a single sample in a study of cytomegalovirus exposure and HLA in healthy donors. Profiled with immunoSEQ multiplex PCR; TCRdb holds only in-frame clones, not every one. Of 85,000 to 100,000 clones listed, 60% to 80% are singletons. The sample was PBMCs. These receptors all stem from a man in his fifties or sixties in good health and CMV-seropositive. Both conserved end residues are trimmed from each CDR3. The D gene is left open where the match is weak.

D gene | V gene | CDR3 protein
- | TRBV7-2 | ASSLGTVYNEQF
- | TRBV27 | ASSPDTIQSPLH
TRBD2 | TRBV27 | ASTPGTSGGAEGANVLT
TRBD1 | TRBV6-5 | ASSSETGKNSPLH
- | TRBV7-9 | SSSSEGDTQY
TRBD2 | TRBV7-2 | ASSLVVSSGQETQY
- | TRBV10-1 | ASSDHRVDPLSPSLF
TRBD1 | TRBV25-1 | ASSEQGAYEQY
- | TRBV7-9 | ASSVVTYYEQY
TRBD1 | TRBV18 | ASSPTGDLTNEKLF
- | TRBV7-7 | ASSPDSSTDTQY
- | TRBV2 | ASTISGEKLF
- | TRBV30 | AWSVAFTGELF
- | TRBV12-5 | ASGGGETQY
- | TRBV28 | ASSFGSDSSYEQY
TRBD1 | TRBV7-8 | ASSLIGQGMSDYEQY
TRBD1 | TRBV28 | ASSPGRTGVETQY
TRBD2 | TRBV5-1 | ASSLGWEGTGELF
TRBD1 | TRBV29-1 | SVEVMGTGSEQY
- | TRBV10-3 | AIKDSLQETQY
- | TRBV12-5 | ASGLANRGLPGGYT
TRBD1 | TRBV7-9 | ASSLDFSRDSYNEQF